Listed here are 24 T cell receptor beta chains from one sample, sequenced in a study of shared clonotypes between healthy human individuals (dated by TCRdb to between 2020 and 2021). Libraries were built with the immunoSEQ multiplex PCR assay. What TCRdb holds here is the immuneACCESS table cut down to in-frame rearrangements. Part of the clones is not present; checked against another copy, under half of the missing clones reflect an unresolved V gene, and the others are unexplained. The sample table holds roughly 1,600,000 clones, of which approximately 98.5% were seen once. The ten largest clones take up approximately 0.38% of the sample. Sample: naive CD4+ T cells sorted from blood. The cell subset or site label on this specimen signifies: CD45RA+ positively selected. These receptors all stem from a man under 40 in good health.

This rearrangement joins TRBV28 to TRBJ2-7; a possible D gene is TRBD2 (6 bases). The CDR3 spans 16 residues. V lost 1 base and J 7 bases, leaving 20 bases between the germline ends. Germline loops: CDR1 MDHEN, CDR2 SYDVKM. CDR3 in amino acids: CASSLSWRGGVREQYF. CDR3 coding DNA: TGTGCCAGCAGTTTATCGTGGAGGGGAGGAGTCAGGGAGCAGTACTTC.

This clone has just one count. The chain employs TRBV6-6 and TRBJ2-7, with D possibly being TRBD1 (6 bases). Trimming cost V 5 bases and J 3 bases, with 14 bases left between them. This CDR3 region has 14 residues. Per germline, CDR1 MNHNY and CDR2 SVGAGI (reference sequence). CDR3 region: CASSMQGRFYEQYF. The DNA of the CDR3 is TGTGCCAGCAGTATGCAGGGGCGCTTCTACGAGCAGTACTTC.

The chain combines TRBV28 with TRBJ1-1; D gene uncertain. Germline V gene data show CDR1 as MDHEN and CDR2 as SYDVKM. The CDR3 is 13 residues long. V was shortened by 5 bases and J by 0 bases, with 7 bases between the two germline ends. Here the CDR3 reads CASSPFLNTEAFF. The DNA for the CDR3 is TGTGCCAGCAGTCCCTTCCTGAACACTGAAGCTTTCTTT.

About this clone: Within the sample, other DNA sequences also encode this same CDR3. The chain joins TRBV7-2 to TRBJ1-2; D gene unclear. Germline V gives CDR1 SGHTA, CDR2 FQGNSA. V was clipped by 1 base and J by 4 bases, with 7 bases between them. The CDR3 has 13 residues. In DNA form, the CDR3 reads TGTGCCAGCAGCTTAGGAGGTACCTATGGCTACACCTTC. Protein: CASSLGGTYGYTF.

The CDR3 DNA reads as TGCGCCAGCAGCCCCGGGCCAGTCGCGAACACCGGGGAGCTGTTTTTT. Translation gives CASSPGPVANTGELFF. V gene TRBV5-1 combines with J gene TRBJ2-2; no reliable D call. CDR3 length equals 16 residues. Trimming cost V 4 bases and J 0 bases, with 13 bases left between them. The germline CDR1 and CDR2 sequences are SGHRS and YFSETQ.

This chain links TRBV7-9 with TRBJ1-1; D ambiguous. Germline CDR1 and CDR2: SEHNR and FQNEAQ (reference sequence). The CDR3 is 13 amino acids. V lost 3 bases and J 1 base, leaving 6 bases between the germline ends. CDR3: CASSFLSNTEAFF. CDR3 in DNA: TGTGCCAGCAGCTTTTTGTCGAACACTGAAGCTTTCTTT. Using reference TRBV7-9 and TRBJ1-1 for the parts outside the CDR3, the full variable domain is DTGVSQNPRHKITKRGQNVTFRCDPISEHNRLYWYRQTLGQGPEFLTYFQNEAQLEKSRLLSDRFSAERPKGSFSTLEIQRTEQGDSAMYLCASSFLSNTEAFFGQGTRLTVV.

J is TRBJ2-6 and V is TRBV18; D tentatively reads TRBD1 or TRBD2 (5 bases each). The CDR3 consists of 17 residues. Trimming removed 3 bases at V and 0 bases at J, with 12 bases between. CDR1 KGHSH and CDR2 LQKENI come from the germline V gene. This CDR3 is CASSPPGPSSGANVLTF. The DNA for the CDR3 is TGTGCCAGCTCACCTCCGGGACCCAGCTCTGGGGCCAACGTCCTGACTTTC.

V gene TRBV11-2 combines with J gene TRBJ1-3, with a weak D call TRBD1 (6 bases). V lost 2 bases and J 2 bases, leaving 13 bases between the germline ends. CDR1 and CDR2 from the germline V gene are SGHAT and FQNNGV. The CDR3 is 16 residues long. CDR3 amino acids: CASSLRSTGTGNTIYF. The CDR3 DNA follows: TGTGCCAGCAGCTTAAGATCCACAGGGACTGGAAACACCATATATTTT.

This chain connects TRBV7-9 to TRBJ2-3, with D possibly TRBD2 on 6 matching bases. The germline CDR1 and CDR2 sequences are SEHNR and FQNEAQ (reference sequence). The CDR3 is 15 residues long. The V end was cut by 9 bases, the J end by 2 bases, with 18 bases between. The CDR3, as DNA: TGTGCCAGTTCCGCCCCCGGGACTCCCACAGATACGCAGTATTTT. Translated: CASSAPGTPTDTQYF.

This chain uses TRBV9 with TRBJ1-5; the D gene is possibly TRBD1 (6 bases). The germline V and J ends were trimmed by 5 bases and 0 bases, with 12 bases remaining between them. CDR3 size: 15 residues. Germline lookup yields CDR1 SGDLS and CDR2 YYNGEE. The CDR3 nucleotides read TGTGCCAGCAGTAAACAGGGTTTTAGCAATCAGCCCCAGCATTTT. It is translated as CASSKQGFSNQPQHF.

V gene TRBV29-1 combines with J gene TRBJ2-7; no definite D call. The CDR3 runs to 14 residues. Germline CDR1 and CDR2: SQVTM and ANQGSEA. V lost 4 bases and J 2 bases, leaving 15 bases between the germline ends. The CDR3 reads CSVGNHETPYEQYF. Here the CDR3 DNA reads TGCAGCGTTGGAAATCACGAGACCCCCTACGAGCAGTACTTC.

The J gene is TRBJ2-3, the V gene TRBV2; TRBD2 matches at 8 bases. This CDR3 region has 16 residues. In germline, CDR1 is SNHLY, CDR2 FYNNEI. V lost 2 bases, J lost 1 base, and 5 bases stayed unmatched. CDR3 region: CASSELAGGRTDTQYF. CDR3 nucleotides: TGTGCCAGCAGTGAACTGGCGGGAGGACGCACAGATACGCAGTATTTT.

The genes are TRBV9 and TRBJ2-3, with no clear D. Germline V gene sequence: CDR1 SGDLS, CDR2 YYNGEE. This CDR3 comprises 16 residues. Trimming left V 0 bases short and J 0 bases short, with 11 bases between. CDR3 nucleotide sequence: TGTGCCAGCAGCGTAGGTGGAATTACTAGCACAGATACGCAGTATTTT. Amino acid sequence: CASSVGGITSTDTQYF.

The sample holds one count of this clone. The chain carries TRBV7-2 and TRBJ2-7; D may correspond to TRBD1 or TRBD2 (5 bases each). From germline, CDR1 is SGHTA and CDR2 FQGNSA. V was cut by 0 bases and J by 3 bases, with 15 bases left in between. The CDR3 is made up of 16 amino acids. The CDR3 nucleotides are TGTGCCAGCAGCTTAGCCCACGGGCTGGGGGTCTACGAGCAGTACTTC. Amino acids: CASSLAHGLGVYEQYF.

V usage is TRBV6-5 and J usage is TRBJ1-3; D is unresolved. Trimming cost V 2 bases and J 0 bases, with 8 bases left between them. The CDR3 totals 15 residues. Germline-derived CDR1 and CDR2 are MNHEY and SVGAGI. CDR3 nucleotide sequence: TGTGCCAGCAGTTACGACGGGTACTCTGGAAACACCATATATTTT. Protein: CASSYDGYSGNTIYF.

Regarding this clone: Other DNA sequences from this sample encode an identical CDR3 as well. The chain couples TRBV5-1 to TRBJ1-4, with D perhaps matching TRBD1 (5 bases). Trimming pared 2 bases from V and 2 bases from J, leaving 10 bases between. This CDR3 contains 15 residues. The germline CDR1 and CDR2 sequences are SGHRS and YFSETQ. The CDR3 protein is CASSLAGSTNEKLFF. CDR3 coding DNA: TGCGCCAGCAGCTTAGCAGGGAGTACTAATGAAAAACTGTTTTTT.

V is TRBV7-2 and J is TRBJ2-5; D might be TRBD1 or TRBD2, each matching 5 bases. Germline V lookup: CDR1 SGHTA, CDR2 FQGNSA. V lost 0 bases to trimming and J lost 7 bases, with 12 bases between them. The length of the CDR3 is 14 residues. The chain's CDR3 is CASSLAGDGRTQYF. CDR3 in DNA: TGTGCCAGCAGCTTAGCGGGGGACGGAAGGACCCAGTACTTC.

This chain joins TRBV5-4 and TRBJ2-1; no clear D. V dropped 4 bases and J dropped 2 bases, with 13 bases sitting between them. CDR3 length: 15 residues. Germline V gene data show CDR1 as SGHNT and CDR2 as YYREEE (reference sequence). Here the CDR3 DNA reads TGTGCCAGCAGCCGGAAGGAGACCGCCTACAATGAGCAGTTCTTC. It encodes CASSRKETAYNEQFF.

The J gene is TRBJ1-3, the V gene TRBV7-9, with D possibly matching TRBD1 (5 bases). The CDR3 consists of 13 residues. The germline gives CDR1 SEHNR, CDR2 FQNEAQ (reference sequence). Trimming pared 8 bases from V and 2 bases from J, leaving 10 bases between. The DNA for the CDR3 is TGTGCCAGCTCGAGAGGGGCTGGAAACACCATATATTTT. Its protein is CASSRGAGNTIYF.

The CDR3 sequence: CASSPASGHSRGTDTQYF. The DNA for the CDR3 is TGCGCCAGCTCCCCGGCTAGCGGACACTCACGTGGCACAGATACGCAGTATTTT. This rearrangement joins TRBV10-2 to TRBJ2-3, with 7 bases fitting TRBD2. Germline lookup yields CDR1 WSHSY and CDR2 SAAADI. This CDR3 spans 18 amino acids. The V and J ends lost 8 bases and 1 base, in that order; junction bases with no gene match: 18.

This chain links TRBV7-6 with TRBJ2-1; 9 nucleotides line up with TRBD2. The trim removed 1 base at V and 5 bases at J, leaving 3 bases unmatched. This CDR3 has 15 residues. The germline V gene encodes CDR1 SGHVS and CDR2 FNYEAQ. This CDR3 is CASSLGPSGNNEQFF. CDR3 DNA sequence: TGTGCCAGCAGCTTAGGACCTAGCGGGAACAATGAGCAGTTCTTC.

DNA of the CDR3: TGTGCCAGTAGTATAGATGAGATAGCGGCAGATACGCAGTATTTT. Protein product: CASSIDEIAADTQYF. This sequence joins TRBV19 and TRBJ2-3, with a tentative D call TRBD2 (6 bases). The CDR3 sequence is 15 residues long. Looked up from germline, CDR1 is LNHDA and CDR2 is SQIVND (reference sequence). Trimming shortened V by 0 bases and J by 4 bases, and 11 bases separated the two germline ends. Complete variable domain (other parts from reference TRBV19 and TRBJ2-3): DGGITQSPKYLFRKEGQNVTLSCEQNLNHDAMYWYRQDPGQGLRLIYYSQIVNDFQKGDIAEGYSVSREKKESFPLTVTSAQKNPTAFYLCASSIDEIAADTQYFGPGTRLTVL.

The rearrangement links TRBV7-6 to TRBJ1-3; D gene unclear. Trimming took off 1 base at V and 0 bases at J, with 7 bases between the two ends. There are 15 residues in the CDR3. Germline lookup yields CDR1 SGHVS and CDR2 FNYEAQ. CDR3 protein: CASSLGESSGNTIYF. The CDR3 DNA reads TGTGCCAGCAGCTTAGGGGAGAGCTCTGGAAACACCATATATTTT.

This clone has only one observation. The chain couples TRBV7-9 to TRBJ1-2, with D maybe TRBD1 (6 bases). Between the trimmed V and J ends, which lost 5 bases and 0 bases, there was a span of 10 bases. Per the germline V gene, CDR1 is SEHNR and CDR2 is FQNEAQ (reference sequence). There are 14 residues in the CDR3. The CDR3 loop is CASSKYRANYGYTF. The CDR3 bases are TGTGCCAGCAGCAAATACAGGGCTAACTATGGCTACACCTTC.